This paragraph covers one T cell receptor (beta chain) sequence. The antigen remains undetermined. The data are from a study of T cells in localized non-small cell lung cancer. Study observations and caveats: A median of roughly 50 of the top 100 tumor clones appeared in adjacent lung, which was paired and uninvolved.

The CDR3 extends over 12 amino acids. Deletions cut 9 bases from V and 3 bases from J, with 10 bases between. Looked up from germline, CDR1 is LNHDA and CDR2 is SQIVND (reference sequence). Sequencing used immunoSEQ multiplex PCR; TCRdb keeps in-frame clones, though not all of them. The sample consists of tens of thousands of clones, about nine tenths of them appearing once. This sequence joins TRBV19 and TRBJ2-3, with D unresolved. The material sequenced was peripheral blood, taken before any cancer treatment. The TCR was taken from a male donor at least 60 years old with stage III lung adenocarcinoma. CDR3 sequence (DNA): TGTGCCAGCTCTGTAGGGACAGATACGCAGTATTTT. Protein sequence: CASSVGTDTQYF.